Ten or more counts support the clone carrying this TCR beta chain. Its specificity is unknown. TCRdb called the 5' RACE reads again in MiXCR, with one record for every CDR3 protein. The table records about 340,000 distinct CDR3 sequences, approximately 13% of them present only once. This sample is drawn from a study of identical twins. Points from the study as a whole: A lower insertion count was a feature of abundant cord blood beta clonotypes, with no such feature in memory repertoires.

These data were likewise used in another study, on yellow fever vaccine responses in identical twins.

The specimen was CD8+ T cells sorted from blood. This TCR derives from a woman between 18 and 30 years old in good health.

The DNA for the CDR3 is TGCAGCGTTGAAGAAGATCTGGGGGGACAGACCCAGTACTTC. It encodes CSVEEDLGGQTQYF. V usage is TRBV29-1 and J usage is TRBJ2-5; perhaps TRBD2 as D (6 bases). V lost 0 bases to trimming and J lost 6 bases, with 14 bases between them. This CDR3 contains 14 residues. Germline CDR1 reads SQVTM; CDR2 reads ANQGSEA.